This T cell receptor (beta chain) was recovered during a study of T cell changes during pregnancy in multiple sclerosis. Method: immunoSEQ multiplex PCR; TCRdb's copy keeps in-frame clones and lacks some. Of some 70,000 clones in the sample, approximately 90% were seen once. Per germline, CDR1 SNHLY and CDR2 FYNNEI. Trimming removed 11 bases from V and 7 bases from J; junction bases left unmatched: 11. This CDR3 region has 13 residues. Sequenced here: peripheral blood, sampled in the second trimester of pregnancy. This clonotype was obtained from a female donor in good health, enrolled as a control in a pregnancy study. V usage is TRBV2 and J usage is TRBJ1-5; 7 nucleotides align to TRBD1. Here the CDR3 DNA reads TGTGCCCGGGGGCAGGGGGAAGGACAGCCCCAGCATTTT. It translates to CARGQGEGQPQHF.